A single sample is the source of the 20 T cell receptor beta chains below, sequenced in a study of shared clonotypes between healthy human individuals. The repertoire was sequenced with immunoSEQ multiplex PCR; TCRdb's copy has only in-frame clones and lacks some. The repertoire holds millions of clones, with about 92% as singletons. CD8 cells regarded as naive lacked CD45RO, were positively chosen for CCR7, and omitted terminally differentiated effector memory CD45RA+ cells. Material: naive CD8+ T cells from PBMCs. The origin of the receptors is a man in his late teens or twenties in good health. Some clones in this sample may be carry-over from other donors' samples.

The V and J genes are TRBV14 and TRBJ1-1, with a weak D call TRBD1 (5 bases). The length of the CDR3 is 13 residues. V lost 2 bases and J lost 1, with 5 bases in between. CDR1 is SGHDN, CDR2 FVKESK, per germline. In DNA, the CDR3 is TGTGCCAGCAGCCAAACAGGGAACACTGAAGCTTTCTTT. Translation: CASSQTGNTEAFF.

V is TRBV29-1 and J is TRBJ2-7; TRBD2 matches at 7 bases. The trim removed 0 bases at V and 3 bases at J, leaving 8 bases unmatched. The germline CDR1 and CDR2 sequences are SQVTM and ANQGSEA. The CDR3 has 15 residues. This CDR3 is CSVEDGGGVGYEQYF. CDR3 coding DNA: TGCAGCGTTGAAGATGGGGGGGGAGTGGGCTACGAGCAGTACTTC.

CDR3 in amino acids: CASRGTGRVTEAFF. CDR3 sequence (DNA): TGTGCCAGCAGGGGGACAGGGAGGGTCACTGAAGCTTTCTTT. The chain has TRBV6-1 and TRBJ1-1; TRBD1 aligns across 9 bases. V was pared by 6 bases and J by 4 bases, with 6 bases of the junction left unmatched. Germline CDR1 MNHNS, CDR2 SASEGT. The CDR3 contains 14 residues.

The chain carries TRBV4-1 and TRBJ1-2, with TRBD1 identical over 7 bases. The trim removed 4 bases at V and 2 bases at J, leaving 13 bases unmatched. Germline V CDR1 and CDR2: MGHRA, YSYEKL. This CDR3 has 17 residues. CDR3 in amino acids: CASSPILGGQENYGYTF. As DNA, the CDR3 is TGCGCCAGCAGCCCTATACTAGGCGGACAGGAGAACTATGGCTACACCTTC.

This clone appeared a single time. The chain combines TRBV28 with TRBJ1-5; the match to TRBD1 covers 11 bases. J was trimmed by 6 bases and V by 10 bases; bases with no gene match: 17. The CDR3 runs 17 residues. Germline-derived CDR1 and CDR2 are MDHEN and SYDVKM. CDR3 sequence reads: CANPGGTGGDLGQPQHF. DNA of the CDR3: TGTGCCAACCCCGGGGGGACAGGGGGGGATTTGGGTCAGCCCCAGCATTTT.

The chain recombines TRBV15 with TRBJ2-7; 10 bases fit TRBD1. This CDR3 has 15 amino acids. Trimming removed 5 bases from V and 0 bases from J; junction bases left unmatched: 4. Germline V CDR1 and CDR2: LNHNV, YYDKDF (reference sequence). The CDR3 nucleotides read TGTGCCACCAGCCAGGGACAGGGGACCTCCTACGAGCAGTACTTC. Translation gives CATSQGQGTSYEQYF. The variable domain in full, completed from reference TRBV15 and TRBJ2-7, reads DAMVIQNPRYQVTQFGKPVTLSCSQTLNHNVMYWYQQKSSQAPKLLFHYYDKDFNNEADTPDNFQSRRPNTSFCFLDIRSPGLGDTAMYLCATSQGQGTSYEQYFGPGTRLTVT.

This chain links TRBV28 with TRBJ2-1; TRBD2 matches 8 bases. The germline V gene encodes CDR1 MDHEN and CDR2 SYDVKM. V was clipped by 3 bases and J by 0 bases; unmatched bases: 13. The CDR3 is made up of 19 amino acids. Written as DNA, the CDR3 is TGTGCCAGCAGTTTGCGAGGACTAGCAGGGCTCAGCTCCTACAATGAGCAGTTCTTC. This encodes CASSLRGLAGLSSYNEQFF.

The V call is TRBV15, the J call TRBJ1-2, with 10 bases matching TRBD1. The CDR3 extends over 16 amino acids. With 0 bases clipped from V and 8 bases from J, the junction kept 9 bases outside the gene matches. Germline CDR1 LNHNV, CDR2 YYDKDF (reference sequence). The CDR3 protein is CATSRDLWDRGGGYTF. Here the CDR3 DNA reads TGTGCCACCAGCAGAGACCTTTGGGACAGGGGAGGCGGCTACACCTTC. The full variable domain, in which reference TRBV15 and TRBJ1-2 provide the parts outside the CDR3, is DAMVIQNPRYQVTQFGKPVTLSCSQTLNHNVMYWYQQKSSQAPKLLFHYYDKDFNNEADTPDNFQSRRPNTSFCFLDIRSPGLGDTAMYLCATSRDLWDRGGGYTFGSGTRLTVV.

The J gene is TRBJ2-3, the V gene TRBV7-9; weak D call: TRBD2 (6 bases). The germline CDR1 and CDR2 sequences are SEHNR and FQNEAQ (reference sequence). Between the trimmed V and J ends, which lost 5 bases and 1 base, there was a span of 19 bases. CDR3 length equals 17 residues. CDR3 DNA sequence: TGTGCCAGCAGCCCGTCGGCGCGGGAAAGCCGCACAGATACGCAGTATTTT. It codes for CASSPSARESRTDTQYF.

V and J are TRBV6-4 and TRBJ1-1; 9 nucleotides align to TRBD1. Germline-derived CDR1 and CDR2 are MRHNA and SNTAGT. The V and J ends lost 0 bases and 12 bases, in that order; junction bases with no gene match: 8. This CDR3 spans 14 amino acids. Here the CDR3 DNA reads TGTGCCAGCAGTGACTCTACGGGACAGGGTCGAACTTTCTTT. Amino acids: CASSDSTGQGRTFF.

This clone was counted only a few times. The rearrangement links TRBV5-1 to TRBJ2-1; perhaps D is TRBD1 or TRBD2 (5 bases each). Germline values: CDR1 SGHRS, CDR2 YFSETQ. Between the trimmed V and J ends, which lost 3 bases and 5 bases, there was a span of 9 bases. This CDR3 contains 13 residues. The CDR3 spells CASSWGTNNEQFF. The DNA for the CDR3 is TGCGCCAGCAGCTGGGGGACGAACAATGAGCAGTTCTTC.

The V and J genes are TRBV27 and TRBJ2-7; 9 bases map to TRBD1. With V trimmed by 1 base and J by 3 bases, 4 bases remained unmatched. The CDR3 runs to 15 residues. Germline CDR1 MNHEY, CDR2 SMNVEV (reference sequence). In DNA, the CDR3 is TGTGCCAGCAGTTTATTTCCGGGACAGGGCTACGAGCAGTACTTC. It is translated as CASSLFPGQGYEQYF.

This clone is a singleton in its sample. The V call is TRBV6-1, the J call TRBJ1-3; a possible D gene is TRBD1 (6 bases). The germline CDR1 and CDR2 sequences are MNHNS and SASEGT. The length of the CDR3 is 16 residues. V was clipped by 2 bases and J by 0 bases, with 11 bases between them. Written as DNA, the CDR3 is TGTGCCAGCAGTGAACCCCGGGGGCACTCTGGAAACACCATATATTTT. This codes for CASSEPRGHSGNTIYF.

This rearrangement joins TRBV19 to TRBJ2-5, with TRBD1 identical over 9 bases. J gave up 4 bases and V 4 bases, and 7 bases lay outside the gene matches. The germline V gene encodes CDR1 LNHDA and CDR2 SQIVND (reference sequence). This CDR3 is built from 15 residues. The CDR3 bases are TGTGCCAGTAGTAGCCGGGACAGGGTTTTAGAGACCCAGTACTTC. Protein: CASSSRDRVLETQYF.

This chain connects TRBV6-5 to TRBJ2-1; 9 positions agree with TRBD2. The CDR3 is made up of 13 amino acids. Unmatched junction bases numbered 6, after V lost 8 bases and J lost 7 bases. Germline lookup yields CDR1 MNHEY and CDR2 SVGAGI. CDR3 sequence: CASGTSFRNEQFF. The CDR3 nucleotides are TGTGCCAGCGGGACTAGCTTTAGAAATGAGCAGTTCTTC.

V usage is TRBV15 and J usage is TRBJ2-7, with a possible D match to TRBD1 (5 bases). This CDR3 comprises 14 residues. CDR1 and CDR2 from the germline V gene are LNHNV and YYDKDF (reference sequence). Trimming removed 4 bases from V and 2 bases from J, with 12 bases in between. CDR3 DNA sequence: TGTGCCACCAGCACCCTAAGGGGTACCTACGAGCAGTACTTC. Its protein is CATSTLRGTYEQYF. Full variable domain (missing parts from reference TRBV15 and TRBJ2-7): DAMVIQNPRYQVTQFGKPVTLSCSQTLNHNVMYWYQQKSSQAPKLLFHYYDKDFNNEADTPDNFQSRRPNTSFCFLDIRSPGLGDTAMYLCATSTLRGTYEQYFGPGTRLTVT.

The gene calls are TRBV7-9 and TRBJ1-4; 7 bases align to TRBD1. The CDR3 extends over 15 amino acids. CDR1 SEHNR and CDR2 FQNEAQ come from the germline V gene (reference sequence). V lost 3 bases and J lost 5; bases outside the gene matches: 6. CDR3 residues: CASSFRDRQNEKLFF. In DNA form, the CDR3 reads TGTGCCAGCAGCTTCCGGGACAGACAAAATGAAAAACTGTTTTTT. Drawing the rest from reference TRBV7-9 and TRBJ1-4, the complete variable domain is DTGVSQNPRHKITKRGQNVTFRCDPISEHNRLYWYRQTLGQGPEFLTYFQNEAQLEKSRLLSDRFSAERPKGSFSTLEIQRTEQGDSAMYLCASSFRDRQNEKLFFGSGTQLSVL.

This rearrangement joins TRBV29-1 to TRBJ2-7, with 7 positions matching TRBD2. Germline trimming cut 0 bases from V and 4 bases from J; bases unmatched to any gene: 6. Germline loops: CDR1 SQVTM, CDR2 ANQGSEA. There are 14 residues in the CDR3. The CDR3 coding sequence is TGCAGCGTTGAAGAGGGCGGGAGTTTATACGAGCAGTACTTC. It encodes CSVEEGGSLYEQYF.

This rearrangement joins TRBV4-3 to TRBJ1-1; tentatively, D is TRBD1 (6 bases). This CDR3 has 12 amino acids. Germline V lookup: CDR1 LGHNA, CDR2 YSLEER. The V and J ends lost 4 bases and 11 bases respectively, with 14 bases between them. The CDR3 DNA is TGCGCCAGCAGCCCAGGGGCAGGGGCTGCTTTCTTT. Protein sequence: CASSPGAGAAFF.

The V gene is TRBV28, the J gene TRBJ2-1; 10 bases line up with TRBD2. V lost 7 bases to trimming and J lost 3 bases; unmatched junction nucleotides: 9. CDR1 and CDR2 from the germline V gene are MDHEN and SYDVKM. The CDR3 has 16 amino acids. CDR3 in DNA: TGTGCCAGCAATAGCGGGAGGCCTCTACACTACAATGAGCAGTTCTTC. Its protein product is CASNSGRPLHYNEQFF.